A single sample gave rise to the 14 T cell receptor beta chains below, sequenced in a study of blood T cell repertoires in COVID-19. Sequencing was performed with immunoSEQ multiplex PCR; in TCRdb, only in-frame clones are kept and a portion is missing. This table holds over 85,000 clones, about 80% found once. Sequenced material: peripheral blood. Receptors were obtained from a man aged 65 to 85 with acute or convalescent COVID-19.

The chain has TRBV9 and TRBJ2-1; TRBD2 agrees at 11 bases. The germline gives CDR1 SGDLS, CDR2 YYNGEE. This CDR3 is built from 16 residues. J gave up 4 bases and V 4 bases, and 7 bases lay outside the gene matches. The CDR3 coding sequence is TGTGCCAGCAGCCCGCCTAGCGGGAGGACATACAATGAGCAGTTCTTC. It yields the protein CASSPPSGRTYNEQFF.

The V and J genes are TRBV3-1 (or the pseudogene TRBV3-2) and TRBJ2-7; 7 nucleotides align to TRBD1. Looked up from germline, CDR1 is LGHDT and CDR2 is YNNKEL (reference sequence). CDR3 length: 15 amino acids. V gave up 4 bases and J gave up 3 bases; unmatched junction bases: 9. The chain's CDR3 is CASSRGRDRLYEQYF. CDR3 sequence (DNA): TGTGCCAGCAGCCGGGGCCGGGACAGACTCTACGAGCAGTACTTC.

This clone appeared many times. The chain joins TRBV19 to TRBJ1-1; 9 bases agree with TRBD1. Unmatched junction bases numbered 6, after V lost 3 bases and J lost 4 bases. This CDR3 has 15 residues. CDR1 is LNHDA, CDR2 SQIVND, per germline (reference sequence). The CDR3 region has the DNA TGTGCCAGTAGTATTCGACAGGGGGTTCTCACTGAAGCTTTCTTT. It yields the protein CASSIRQGVLTEAFF.

V and J are TRBV19 and TRBJ2-3; possibly TRBD2 for D (6 bases). The CDR3 contains 15 residues. Per germline, CDR1 LNHDA and CDR2 SQIVND (reference sequence). Trimming shortened V by 3 bases and J by 2 bases, and 12 bases separated the two germline ends. CDR3 sequence (DNA): TGTGCCAGTAGTATGGCACCGCGGGACACAGATACGCAGTATTTT. This encodes CASSMAPRDTDTQYF.

V usage is TRBV19 and J usage is TRBJ2-3, with 10 bases fitting TRBD2. There are 16 residues in the CDR3. Per germline, CDR1 LNHDA and CDR2 SQIVND (reference sequence). V lost 9 bases and J lost 3; bases outside the gene matches: 12. This CDR3 is CARRRELAGLTDTQYF. CDR3 bases: TGTGCCAGGCGCCGGGAACTAGCGGGGCTGACAGATACGCAGTATTTT.

This chain joins TRBV5-8 and TRBJ2-7; D might be TRBD1 (5 bases). Germline CDR1 SGHTS, CDR2 YDEGEE. The CDR3 is 14 amino acids. Between the trimmed V and J ends, which lost 4 bases and 2 bases, there was a span of 13 bases. The CDR3: CASSRALGPYEQYF. CDR3 nucleotides: TGTGCCAGCAGCCGGGCCCTGGGGCCCTACGAGCAGTACTTC. The variable domain in full, completed from reference TRBV5-8 and TRBJ2-7, reads EAGVTQSPTHLIKTRGQQATLRCSPISGHTSVYWYQQALGLGLQFLLWYDEGEERNRGNFPPRFSGRQFPNYSSELNVNALELEDSALYLCASSRALGPYEQYFGPGTRLTVT.

The chain employs TRBV7-8 and TRBJ1-4; 7 positions match TRBD1. The germline V gene has CDR1 SGHVS and CDR2 FQNEAQ. The CDR3 length is 15 residues. The V and J ends lost 5 bases and 11 bases, in that order; junction bases with no gene match: 14. CDR3 sequence reads: CASSPARDSASKLFF. In nucleotides, the CDR3 is TGTGCCAGCAGCCCCGCCCGGGACAGCGCGTCTAAACTGTTTTTT.

This chain links TRBV5-1 with TRBJ2-5; 11 bases fit TRBD2. The germline CDR1 and CDR2 sequences are SGHRS and YFSETQ. This CDR3 is built from 15 residues. V was pared by 0 bases and J by 5 bases, with 3 bases of the junction left unmatched. CDR3 DNA sequence: TGCGCCAGCAGCTTGGGACTAGCGGGAAGGGAGACCCAGTACTTC. The encoded protein is CASSLGLAGRETQYF.

The chain recombines TRBV2 with TRBJ1-6, with D tentatively TRBD1 (6 bases). CDR3 size: 15 residues. Germline CDR1 SNHLY, CDR2 FYNNEI. Trimming stripped 2 bases from V and 7 bases from J, with 12 bases between. CDR3 sequence: CASSERGRVNSPLHF. CDR3 sequence (DNA): TGTGCCAGCAGTGAAAGGGGGAGGGTGAATTCACCCCTCCACTTT.

The V gene is TRBV10-3, the J gene TRBJ2-7; TRBD1 matches at 8 bases. Germline CDR1 is ENHRY and CDR2 is SYGVKD. The CDR3 is made up of 14 amino acids. V lost 10 bases and J lost 1; bases outside the gene matches: 9. CDR3 amino acids: CATHRDRTSYEQYF. The CDR3 nucleotides read TGTGCCACTCATCGGGACAGGACTTCCTACGAGCAGTACTTC.

V gene TRBV29-1 combines with J gene TRBJ1-2; 8 bases map to TRBD1. The CDR3 contains 12 residues. CDR1 and CDR2 (germline): SQVTM, ANQGSEA. Trimming at V came to 3 bases and at J to 10 bases, leaving 7 bases not matched to a gene. The CDR3 nucleotides read TGCAGCGTTGAGACTAAGGACAGGGACTACACCTTC. It encodes CSVETKDRDYTF. Full variable domain (outside the CDR3, taken from reference TRBV29-1 and TRBJ1-2): SAVISQKPSRDICQRGTSLTIQCQVDSQVTMMFWYRQQPGQSLTLIATANQGSEATYESGFVIDKFPISRPNLTFSTLTVSNMSPEDSSIYLCSVETKDRDYTFGSGTRLTVV.

The chain uses TRBV24-1 and TRBJ2-3; no reliable D call. Germline lookup yields CDR1 KGHDR and CDR2 SFDVKD. This CDR3 is built from 15 residues. Trimming removed 5 bases at V and 2 bases at J, with 13 bases between. The CDR3 loop reads CATSVARSPTDTQYF. CDR3 coding DNA: TGTGCCACCAGTGTTGCTAGATCCCCCACAGATACGCAGTATTTT.

The rearrangement links TRBV7-6 to TRBJ2-5; no definite D call. Germline V gene data show CDR1 as SGHVS and CDR2 as FNYEAQ. Trimming removed 0 bases at V and 4 bases at J, with 3 bases between. This CDR3 spans 12 amino acids. This CDR3 is CASSLAAETQYF. Here the CDR3 DNA reads TGTGCCAGCAGCTTAGCAGCAGAGACCCAGTACTTC.

This clone was recorded a few times. This sequence joins TRBV19 and TRBJ1-5; D remains ambiguous. The V and J ends lost 3 bases and 0 bases respectively, with 6 bases between them. There are 14 residues in the CDR3. Germline values: CDR1 LNHDA, CDR2 SQIVND (reference sequence). The CDR3: CASSMPYSNQPQHF. The CDR3 bases are TGTGCCAGTAGTATGCCCTATAGCAATCAGCCCCAGCATTTT. Full variable domain (missing parts from reference TRBV19 and TRBJ1-5): DGGITQSPKYLFRKEGQNVTLSCEQNLNHDAMYWYRQDPGQGLRLIYYSQIVNDFQKGDIAEGYSVSREKKESFPLTVTSAQKNPTAFYLCASSMPYSNQPQHFGDGTRLSIL.